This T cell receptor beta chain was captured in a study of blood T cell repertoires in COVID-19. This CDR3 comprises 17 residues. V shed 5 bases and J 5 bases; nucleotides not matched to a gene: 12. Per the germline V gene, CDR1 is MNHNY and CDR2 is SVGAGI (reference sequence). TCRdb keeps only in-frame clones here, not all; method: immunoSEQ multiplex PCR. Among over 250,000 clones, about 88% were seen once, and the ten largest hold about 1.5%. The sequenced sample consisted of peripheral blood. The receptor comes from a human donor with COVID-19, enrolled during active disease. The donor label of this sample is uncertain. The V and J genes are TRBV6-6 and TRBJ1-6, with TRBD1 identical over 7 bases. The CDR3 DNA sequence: TGTGCCAGCAGTCCGAGACAGGGTGCGGGTGATAATTCACCCCTCCACTTT. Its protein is CASSPRQGAGDNSPLHF.